The 32 T cell receptor beta chains below come from one sample, sequenced in a study of cytomegalovirus exposure and HLA in healthy donors (dated by TCRdb to the late 2010s). Library construction relied on the immunoSEQ multiplex PCR assay. Held by TCRdb, this immuneACCESS table contains in-frame sequences only and omits some clones. Under half of the omission traces to an unresolved V gene where checked; the cause of the rest is unknown. The sample table records 60,000 or so clones; roughly 90% of these occur just once. Jointly, the top ten make up 1.1% of the sample. Sequencing was performed on PBMCs. These receptors were collected from a young man in good health and CMV-seronegative.

Concerning this clone: One end of the junction is discordant with germline, which a read error may explain. J is TRBJ2-7 and V is TRBV5-6; 8 bases match TRBD2. The CDR3 has 12 residues. Germline CDR1 is SGHDT and CDR2 is YYEEEE. CDR3 coding DNA: TGTGCCAGCAGCTGTACCGGGACTAGATGTAACTTC. Protein: CASSCTGTRCNF.

This clone was counted once. The chain recombines TRBV15 with TRBJ2-3; D is possibly TRBD2 (5 bases). This CDR3 comprises 17 residues. Germline V CDR1 and CDR2: LNHNV, YYDKDF (reference sequence). With 0 bases removed from V and 2 bases from J, the gap between germline ends came to 15 bases. The CDR3 sequence: CATSRDPPGGATDTQYF. CDR3 sequence (DNA): TGTGCCACCAGCAGAGACCCCCCAGGAGGTGCCACAGATACGCAGTATTTT.

This clone was detected only once. CDR3 protein: CASSSNYEQYF. The CDR3 DNA reads as TGTGCCAGCAGTTCCAACTACGAGCAGTACTTC. The chain employs TRBV27 and TRBJ2-7; no firm D call. CDR1 is MNHEY and CDR2 is SMNVEV in the germline V gene (reference sequence). Between the trimmed V and J ends, which lost 4 bases and 3 bases, there was a span of 4 bases. The CDR3 has 11 residues.

This chain connects TRBV7-8 to TRBJ2-7, with 9 bases matching TRBD2. The CDR3 contains 16 residues. CDR1 and CDR2 (germline): SGHVS, FQNEAQ. V lost 4 bases and J lost 0; bases outside the gene matches: 7. The CDR3 nucleotides read TGTGCCAGCAGCTCGTTGGCACTAGCGGGCTCCTACGAGCAGTACTTC. Translating it yields CASSSLALAGSYEQYF.

The chain recombines TRBV4-3 with TRBJ2-2; 7 bases agree with TRBD1. V was clipped by 3 bases and J by 8 bases; unmatched bases: 15. The CDR3 runs to 17 residues. Germline V CDR1 and CDR2: LGHNA, YSLEER. CDR3 DNA sequence: TGCGCCAGCAGCCAGCGTCGGGACAGCATTCTTTCGGGGGAGCTGTTTTTT. This gives the protein CASSQRRDSILSGELFF.

This rearrangement joins TRBV28 to TRBJ1-1; 7 nucleotides match TRBD1. V lost 5 bases, J lost 5 bases, and 11 bases stayed unmatched. CDR1 and CDR2 (germline): MDHEN, SYDVKM. The length of the CDR3 is 15 residues. The DNA of the CDR3 is TGTGCCAGCAGTCTCTACAGGGGTTGGGGAACTGAAGCTTTCTTT. This gives the protein CASSLYRGWGTEAFF.

This clone turned up a few times. The gene calls are TRBV5-6 and TRBJ1-5, with D possibly TRBD1 on 6 matching bases. Germline V gene lookup returns CDR1 SGHDT and CDR2 YYEEEE. The germline V and J ends were trimmed by 2 bases and 3 bases, with 15 bases remaining between them. This CDR3 has 16 amino acids. CDR3: CASSFGQSGLNQPQHF. The CDR3 nucleotides are TGTGCCAGCAGCTTCGGACAGTCGGGCCTCAATCAGCCCCAGCATTTT.

This chain connects TRBV5-5 to TRBJ2-7; 16 positions match TRBD2. Germline trimming cut 2 bases from V and 5 bases from J; bases unmatched to any gene: 7. This CDR3 region has 17 residues. The germline CDR1 and CDR2 sequences are SGHKS and YYEKEE (reference sequence). The CDR3 spells CASSFAGLAGGGHEQYF. CDR3 DNA: TGTGCCAGCAGCTTTGCGGGACTAGCGGGAGGGGGCCACGAGCAGTACTTC.

In this sample, this clone turned up a few times. In DNA, the CDR3 is TGCGCCAGCAGCTTGGGAGGGAGTAGCACAGATACGCAGTATTTT. This translates into CASSLGGSSTDTQYF. This chain connects TRBV5-1 to TRBJ2-3, with D possibly being TRBD2 (5 bases). This CDR3 has 15 residues. Germline-derived CDR1 and CDR2 are SGHRS and YFSETQ. The V and J ends lost 0 bases and 0 bases respectively, with 8 bases between them.

The chain combines TRBV6-1 with TRBJ2-3, with a tentative D call TRBD1 (5 bases). This CDR3 contains 14 residues. From germline, CDR1 is MNHNS and CDR2 SASEGT. V was trimmed by 2 bases and J by 6 bases, leaving 12 bases between them. The CDR3 region has the DNA TGTGCCAGCAGTGAATTTTGGTCAGGGGATACGCAGTATTTT. It yields the protein CASSEFWSGDTQYF.

The chain's CDR3 is CASSPLPGSYEQYF. CDR3 DNA: TGTGCCAGCAGCCCACTGCCCGGGTCCTACGAGCAGTACTTC. The chain is built from TRBV7-2 and TRBJ2-7; D not certain. In germline, CDR1 is SGHTA, CDR2 FQGNSA. Trimming shortened V by 5 bases and J by 1 base, and 12 bases separated the two germline ends. The CDR3 loop spans 14 amino acids. The full variable domain, completed using reference TRBV7-2 and TRBJ2-7, is GAGVSQSPSNKVTEKGKDVELRCDPISGHTALYWYRQSLGQGLEFLIYFQGNSAPDKSGLPSDRFSAERTGGSVSTLTIQRTQQEDSAVYLCASSPLPGSYEQYFGPGTRLTVT.

This rearrangement joins TRBV5-6 to TRBJ2-5; the D gene is possibly TRBD1 (5 bases). Germline values: CDR1 SGHDT, CDR2 YYEEEE. V lost 3 bases and J 4 bases, leaving 13 bases between the germline ends. The CDR3 length is 14 residues. This CDR3 is CASSSGLRGETQYF. DNA for the CDR3: TGTGCCAGCAGCTCCGGGTTAAGGGGAGAGACCCAGTACTTC.

The J gene is TRBJ2-3, the V gene TRBV25-1, with 14 bases that match TRBD2. V was pared by 5 bases and J by 1 base, with 5 bases of the junction left unmatched. The CDR3 consists of 17 residues. Germline V lookup: CDR1 MGHDK, CDR2 SYGVNS. Here the CDR3 reads CASSTTSGRGRTDTQYF. The CDR3 nucleotides read TGTGCCAGCAGTACGACTAGCGGGAGGGGTCGCACAGATACGCAGTATTTT.

This clone appeared a single time. This rearrangement joins TRBV11-3 to TRBJ2-7, with D hard to call. The CDR3 is 17 amino acids. Germline assignment: CDR1 SGHNT and CDR2 YENEEA. The V and J ends lost 0 bases and 0 bases respectively, with 15 bases between them. CDR3 nucleotides: TGTGCCAGCAGCTTAGATAGTAGAGGATCAAGCTCCTACGAGCAGTACTTC. Protein: CASSLDSRGSSSYEQYF.

The V gene is TRBV6-5, the J gene TRBJ2-7; 8 bases line up with TRBD2. Germline CDR1 reads MNHEY; CDR2 reads SVGAGI. The CDR3 covers 15 residues. V lost 6 bases, J lost 3 bases, and 10 bases stayed unmatched. CDR3 amino acids: CASRSPGLGNYEQYF. DNA for the CDR3: TGTGCCAGCAGAAGCCCGGGACTAGGAAACTACGAGCAGTACTTC.

The chain carries TRBV6-1 and TRBJ2-3; D not resolved. Trimming removed 5 bases from V and 0 bases from J, with 12 bases in between. CDR1 is MNHNS, CDR2 SASEGT, per germline. This CDR3 is built from 15 residues. The CDR3 is CASSRFQASTDTQYF. The CDR3, as DNA: TGTGCCAGCAGTCGTTTTCAGGCTAGCACAGATACGCAGTATTTT.

The V call is TRBV27, the J call TRBJ2-7; TRBD2 agrees at 9 bases. With V trimmed by 3 bases and J by 5 bases, 17 bases remained unmatched. Germline V CDR1 and CDR2: MNHEY, SMNVEV (reference sequence). The CDR3 consists of 18 residues. CDR3 coding DNA: TGTGCCAGCAGTTTCGGGTGGGCTAGCGGGAACCCGGATCACGAGCAGTACTTC. Translating it yields CASSFGWASGNPDHEQYF.

This chain uses TRBV27 with TRBJ2-7; 8 positions match TRBD2. The CDR3 length is 16 residues. Per the germline V gene, CDR1 is MNHEY and CDR2 is SMNVEV (reference sequence). V trimming: 7 bases; J trimming: 0 bases; junction bases outside the gene matches: 11. DNA for the CDR3: TGTGCCAGCAAGGAGACGAGCGGGAGCAGCTCCTACGAGCAGTACTTC. This sequence encodes CASKETSGSSSYEQYF.

The rearrangement uses TRBV7-2 and TRBJ2-1; 8 bases line up with TRBD2. The V and J ends lost 5 bases and 2 bases, in that order; junction bases with no gene match: 8. Germline CDR1 reads SGHTA; CDR2 reads FQGNSA. The CDR3 loop spans 16 amino acids. The CDR3: CASSPGGRFPYNEQFF. The CDR3 DNA reads as TGTGCCAGCAGCCCGGGGGGGAGATTCCCCTACAATGAGCAGTTCTTC.

V and J are TRBV4-2 and TRBJ1-1; D possibly corresponds to TRBD1 (6 bases). V dropped 1 base and J dropped 9 bases, with 9 bases sitting between them. Germline CDR1 LGHNA, CDR2 YNFKEQ. The CDR3 totals 12 residues. The CDR3 region is CASSQATGQAFF. The DNA for the CDR3 is TGTGCCAGCAGCCAAGCCACAGGGCAAGCTTTCTTT.

This clone was recorded a few times. This chain joins TRBV4-1 and TRBJ2-1, with a possible D match to TRBD2 (6 bases). V shed 4 bases and J shed 6 bases, with 10 bases lying between them. The CDR3 is 13 amino acids. Germline-derived CDR1 and CDR2 are MGHRA and YSYEKL. The CDR3 reads CASSPGVGNEQFF. DNA of the CDR3: TGCGCCAGCAGCCCGGGGGTGGGCAATGAGCAGTTCTTC.

V and J are TRBV5-4 and TRBJ2-1; maybe TRBD1 (5 bases). Germline V CDR1 and CDR2: SGHNT, YYREEE (reference sequence). The CDR3 runs to 13 residues. The V end was cut by 4 bases, the J end by 2 bases, with 7 bases between. In DNA form, the CDR3 reads TGTGCCAGCAGCAGGACAACCTACAATGAGCAGTTCTTC. Translating it yields CASSRTTYNEQFF.

This rearrangement joins TRBV29-1 to TRBJ2-7, with 10 bases that match TRBD2. The germline gives CDR1 SQVTM, CDR2 ANQGSEA. The CDR3 consists of 15 residues. Trimming cost V 7 bases and J 6 bases; bases outside gene matches: 15. In nucleotides, the CDR3 is TGCAGCGCTGGGGGAGGACTAGCGGATTTTGGCGAGCAGTACTTC. Protein: CSAGGGLADFGEQYF.

The V and J genes are TRBV19 and TRBJ2-1; D gene uncertain. V was clipped by 0 bases and J by 3 bases, with 9 bases between them. This CDR3 has 15 residues. Germline loops: CDR1 LNHDA, CDR2 SQIVND (reference sequence). The CDR3 coding sequence is TGTGCCAGTAGTATAGATGGAGCCAGCTACAATGAGCAGTTCTTC. This sequence encodes CASSIDGASYNEQFF.

The chain employs TRBV6-5 and TRBJ2-1; TRBD1 might be the D (6 bases). The V end lost 5 bases, the J end lost 10 bases, and 15 bases lay between the germline ends. Germline V lookup: CDR1 MNHEY, CDR2 SVGAGI. There are 13 residues in the CDR3. The CDR3 here is CASSKPGTTEQFF. The CDR3 DNA reads TGTGCCAGCAGTAAACCCGGGACAACAGAGCAGTTCTTC.

This sequence joins TRBV28 and TRBJ2-7, with a weak D call TRBD2 (6 bases). This CDR3 contains 15 residues. V lost 5 bases, J lost 5 bases, and 19 bases lay in between. CDR1 MDHEN and CDR2 SYDVKM come from the germline V gene. The CDR3: CASSLSPGLAHEQYF. The CDR3 DNA follows: TGTGCCAGCAGTCTGAGCCCGGGACTCGCCCACGAGCAGTACTTC.

This clone was observed a few times. Other DNA sequences in the same sample also yield this CDR3. V gene TRBV11-2 combines with J gene TRBJ2-5; the D gene is possibly TRBD1 (5 bases). CDR3 length: 12 amino acids. V dropped 2 bases and J dropped 4 bases, with 5 bases sitting between them. From germline, CDR1 is SGHAT and CDR2 FQNNGV. For the CDR3, the DNA is TGTGCCAGCAGCTTAACAGGAGAGACCCAGTACTTC. Its protein is CASSLTGETQYF.

The chain recombines TRBV28 with TRBJ1-1, with no clear D. In germline, CDR1 is MDHEN, CDR2 SYDVKM. V was cut by 7 bases and J by 1 base, with 10 bases left in between. There are 13 residues in the CDR3. The CDR3 sequence: CASNPISNTEAFF. In DNA form, the CDR3 reads TGTGCCAGCAACCCTATATCGAACACTGAAGCTTTCTTT.

The rearrangement uses TRBV5-1 and TRBJ2-7; TRBD1 matches 8 bases. Germline trimming cut 1 base from V and 7 bases from J; bases unmatched to any gene: 4. CDR3 length: 13 amino acids. Germline CDR1 reads SGHRS; CDR2 reads YFSETQ. CDR3 bases: TGCGCCAGCAGCTTGCAGGGGGCTGATGAGCAGTACTTC. Translating gives CASSLQGADEQYF.

The chain couples TRBV12-2 to TRBJ2-7; the table calls TRBD2, which could not be checked here. TRBV12-2 is marked as a pseudogene. The CDR3 covers 10 residues. CDR3 loop: CASRYYEQYF. In DNA, the CDR3 is TGTGCAAGTCGTTACTACGAGCAGTACTTC.

The chain combines TRBV9 with TRBJ2-3, with 9 bases lining up with TRBD2. Trimming cost V 3 bases and J 2 bases; bases outside gene matches: 7. Germline V lookup: CDR1 SGDLS, CDR2 YYNGEE. The CDR3 is 16 residues long. CDR3 coding DNA: TGTGCCAGCAGCGGGTTAGCGGGGGTTATCACAGATACGCAGTATTTT. Translated, it gives CASSGLAGVITDTQYF. The full variable domain, its missing parts supplied by reference TRBV9 and TRBJ2-3, is DSGVTQTPKHLITATGQRVTLRCSPRSGDLSVYWYQQSLDQGLQFLIQYYNGEERAKGNILERFSAQQFPDLHSELNLSSLELGDSALYFCASSGLAGVITDTQYFGPGTRLTVL.

V usage is TRBV7-9 and J usage is TRBJ1-1; TRBD1 matches 12 bases. Germline loops: CDR1 SEHNR, CDR2 FQNEAQ (reference sequence). V gave up 5 bases and J gave up 3 bases; unmatched junction bases: 10. CDR3 size: 17 residues. CDR3 region: CASSTGTGGAVDTEAFF. The CDR3 nucleotides read TGTGCCAGCAGCACCGGGACAGGGGGCGCGGTGGACACTGAAGCTTTCTTT.